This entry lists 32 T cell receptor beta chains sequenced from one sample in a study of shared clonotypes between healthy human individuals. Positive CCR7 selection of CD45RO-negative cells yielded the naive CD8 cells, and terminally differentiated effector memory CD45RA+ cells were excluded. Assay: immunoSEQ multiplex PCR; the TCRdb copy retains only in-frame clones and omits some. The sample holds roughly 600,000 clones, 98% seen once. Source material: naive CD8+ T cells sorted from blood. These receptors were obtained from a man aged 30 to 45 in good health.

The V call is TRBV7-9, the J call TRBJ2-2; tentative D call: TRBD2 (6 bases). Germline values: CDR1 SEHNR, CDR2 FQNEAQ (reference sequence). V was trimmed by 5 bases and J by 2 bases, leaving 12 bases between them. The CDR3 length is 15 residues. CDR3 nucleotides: TGTGCCAGCAGCGGGAGGAGGGATAACACCGGGGAGCTGTTTTTT. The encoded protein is CASSGRRDNTGELFF.

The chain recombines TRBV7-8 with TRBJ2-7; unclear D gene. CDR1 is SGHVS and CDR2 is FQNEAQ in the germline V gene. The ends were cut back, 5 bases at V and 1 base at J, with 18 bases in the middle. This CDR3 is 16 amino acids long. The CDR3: CASSNLTLSLSYEQYF. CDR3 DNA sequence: TGTGCCAGCAGCAACCTTACCCTAAGCCTATCCTACGAGCAGTACTTC.

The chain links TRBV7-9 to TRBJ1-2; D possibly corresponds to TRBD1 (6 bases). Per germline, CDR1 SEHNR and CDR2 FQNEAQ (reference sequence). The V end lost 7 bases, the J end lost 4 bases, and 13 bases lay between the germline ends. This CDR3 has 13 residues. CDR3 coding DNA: TGTGCCAGCACGCTAGGGGGGATCTATGGCTACACCTTC. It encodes CASTLGGIYGYTF.

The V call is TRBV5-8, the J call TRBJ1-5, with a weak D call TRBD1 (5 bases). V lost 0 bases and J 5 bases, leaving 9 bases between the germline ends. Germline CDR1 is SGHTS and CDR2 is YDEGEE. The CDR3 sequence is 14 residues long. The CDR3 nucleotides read TGTGCCAGCAGCTTGGATCAGGGACATCAGCCCCAGCATTTT. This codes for CASSLDQGHQPQHF.

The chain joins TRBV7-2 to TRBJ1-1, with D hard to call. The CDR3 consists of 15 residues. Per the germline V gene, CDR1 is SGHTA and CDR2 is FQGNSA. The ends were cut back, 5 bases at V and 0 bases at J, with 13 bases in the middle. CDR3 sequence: CASSAGRGLNTEAFF. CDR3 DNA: TGTGCCAGCAGCGCTGGGCGGGGTTTGAACACTGAAGCTTTCTTT.

CDR3 DNA sequence: TGTGCCAGCAGCTTAGATAGAACCGCTGAAGCTTTCTTT. Translating gives CASSLDRTAEAFF. The gene calls are TRBV7-2 and TRBJ1-1; D unresolved. Trimming removed 1 base from V and 6 bases from J, with 9 bases in between. Germline CDR1 reads SGHTA; CDR2 reads FQGNSA. The CDR3 sequence is 13 residues long. The full variable domain, in which reference TRBV7-2 and TRBJ1-1 provide the parts outside the CDR3, is GAGVSQSPSNKVTEKGKDVELRCDPISGHTALYWYRQSLGQGLEFLIYFQGNSAPDKSGLPSDRFSAERTGGSVSTLTIQRTQQEDSAVYLCASSLDRTAEAFFGQGTRLTVV.

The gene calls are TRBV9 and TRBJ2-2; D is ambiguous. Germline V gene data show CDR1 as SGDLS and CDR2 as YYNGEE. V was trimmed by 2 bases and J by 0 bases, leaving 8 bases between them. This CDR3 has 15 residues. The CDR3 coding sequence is TGTGCCAGCAGCGTTGAGACAACGAACACCGGGGAGCTGTTTTTT. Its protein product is CASSVETTNTGELFF.

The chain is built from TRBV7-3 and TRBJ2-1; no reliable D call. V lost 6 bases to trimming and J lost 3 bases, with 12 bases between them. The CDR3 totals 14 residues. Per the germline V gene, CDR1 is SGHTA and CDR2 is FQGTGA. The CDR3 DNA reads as TGTGCCAGCAGATTCCGGCCGGACTACAATGAGCAGTTCTTC. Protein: CASRFRPDYNEQFF.

The CDR3 protein is CASSQDLVFRDSFAYEQYF. In DNA, the CDR3 is TGCGCCAGCAGCCAAGATCTTGTTTTCCGGGACAGTTTCGCCTACGAGCAGTACTTC. J is TRBJ2-7 and V is TRBV4-1, with TRBD1 matching 7 bases. The J segment lost 2 bases and the V segment lost 0 bases, leaving 16 bases of the junction unmatched. The CDR3 runs 19 residues. Germline CDR1 and CDR2: MGHRA and YSYEKL.

CDR3 region: CASRGRGGVYYEQYF. The CDR3 DNA sequence: TGTGCCAGCAGGGGAAGGGGAGGGGTTTATTACGAGCAGTACTTC. The rearrangement joins TRBV27 to TRBJ2-7, with 7 nucleotides matching TRBD2. The V gene's germline CDR1 is MNHEY and CDR2 SMNVEV (reference sequence). This CDR3 is built from 15 residues. V dropped 6 bases and J dropped 4; count of bases not matched to a gene: 12.

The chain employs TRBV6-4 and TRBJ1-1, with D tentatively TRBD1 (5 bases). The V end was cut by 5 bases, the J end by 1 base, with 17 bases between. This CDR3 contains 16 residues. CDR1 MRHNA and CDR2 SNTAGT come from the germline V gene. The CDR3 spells CASSLDGGDGNTEAFF. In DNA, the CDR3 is TGTGCCAGCAGTCTAGACGGGGGGGACGGGAACACTGAAGCTTTCTTT.

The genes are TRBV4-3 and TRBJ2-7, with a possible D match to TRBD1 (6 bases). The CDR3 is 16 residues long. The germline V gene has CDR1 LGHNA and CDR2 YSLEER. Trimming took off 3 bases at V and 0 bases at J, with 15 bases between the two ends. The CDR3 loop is CASSHNRQDYSYEQYF. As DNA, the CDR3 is TGCGCCAGCAGCCATAATCGACAGGATTACTCCTACGAGCAGTACTTC.

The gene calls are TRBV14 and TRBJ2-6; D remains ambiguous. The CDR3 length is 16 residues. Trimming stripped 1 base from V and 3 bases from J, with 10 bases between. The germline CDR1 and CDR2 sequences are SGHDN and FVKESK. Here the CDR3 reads CASSQAMGYGANVLTF. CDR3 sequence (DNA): TGTGCCAGCAGCCAAGCGATGGGCTATGGGGCCAACGTCCTGACTTTC.

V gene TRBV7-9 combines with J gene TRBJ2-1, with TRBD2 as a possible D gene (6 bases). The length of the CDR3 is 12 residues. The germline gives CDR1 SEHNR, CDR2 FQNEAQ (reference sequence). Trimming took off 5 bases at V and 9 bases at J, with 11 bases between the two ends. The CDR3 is CASSVGGSEQFF. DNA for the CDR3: TGTGCCAGCAGCGTTGGGGGGAGTGAGCAGTTCTTC. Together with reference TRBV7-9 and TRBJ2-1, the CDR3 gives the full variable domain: DTGVSQNPRHKITKRGQNVTFRCDPISEHNRLYWYRQTLGQGPEFLTYFQNEAQLEKSRLLSDRFSAERPKGSFSTLEIQRTEQGDSAMYLCASSVGGSEQFFGPGTRLTVL.

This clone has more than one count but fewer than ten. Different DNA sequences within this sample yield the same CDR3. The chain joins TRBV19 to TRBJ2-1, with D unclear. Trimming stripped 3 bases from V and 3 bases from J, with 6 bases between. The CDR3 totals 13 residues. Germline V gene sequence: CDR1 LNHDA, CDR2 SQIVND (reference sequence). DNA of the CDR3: TGTGCCAGTAGTATCCCTCTCTACAATGAGCAGTTCTTC. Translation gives CASSIPLYNEQFF.

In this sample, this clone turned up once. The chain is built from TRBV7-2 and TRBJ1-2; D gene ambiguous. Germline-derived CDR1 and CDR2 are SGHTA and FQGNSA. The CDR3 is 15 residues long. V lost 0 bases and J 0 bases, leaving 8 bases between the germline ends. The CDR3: CASSLAAEANYGYTF. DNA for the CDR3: TGTGCCAGCAGCTTAGCAGCGGAAGCTAACTATGGCTACACCTTC.

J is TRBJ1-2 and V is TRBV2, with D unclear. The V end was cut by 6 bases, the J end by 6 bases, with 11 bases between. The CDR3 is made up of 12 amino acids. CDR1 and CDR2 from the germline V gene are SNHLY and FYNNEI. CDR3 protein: CASRGRVHGYTF. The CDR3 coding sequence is TGTGCCAGCAGGGGGAGGGTACATGGCTACACCTTC.

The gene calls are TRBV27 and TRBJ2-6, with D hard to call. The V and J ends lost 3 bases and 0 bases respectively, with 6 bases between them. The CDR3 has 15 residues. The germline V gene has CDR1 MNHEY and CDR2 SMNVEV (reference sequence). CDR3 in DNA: TGTGCCAGCAGTTTTGGGTTCTCTGGGGCCAACGTCCTGACTTTC. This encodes CASSFGFSGANVLTF.

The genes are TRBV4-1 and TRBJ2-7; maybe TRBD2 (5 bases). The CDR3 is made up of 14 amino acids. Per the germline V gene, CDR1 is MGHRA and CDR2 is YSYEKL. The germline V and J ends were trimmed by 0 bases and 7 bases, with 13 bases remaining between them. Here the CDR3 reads CASSQDPLAPEQYF. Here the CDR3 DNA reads TGCGCCAGCAGCCAAGATCCTCTAGCACCTGAGCAGTACTTC.

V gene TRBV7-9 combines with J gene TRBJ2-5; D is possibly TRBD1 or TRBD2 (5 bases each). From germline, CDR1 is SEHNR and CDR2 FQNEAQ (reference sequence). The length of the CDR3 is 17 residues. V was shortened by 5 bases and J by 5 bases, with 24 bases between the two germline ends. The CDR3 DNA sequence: TGTGCCAGCAGCCCACCGGGTGCTGGGGGATTTAGCGAGACCCAGTACTTC. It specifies CASSPPGAGGFSETQYF.

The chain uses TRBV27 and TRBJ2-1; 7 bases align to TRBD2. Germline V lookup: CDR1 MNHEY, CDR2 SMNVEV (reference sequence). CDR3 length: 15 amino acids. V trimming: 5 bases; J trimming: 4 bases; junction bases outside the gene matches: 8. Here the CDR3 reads CASSPLAGEYNEQFF. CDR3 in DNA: TGTGCCAGCAGTCCGTTGGCGGGAGAGTACAATGAGCAGTTCTTC.

CDR3 amino acids: CAISESTVKTQYF. CDR3 nucleotides: TGTGCCATCAGTGAGTCAACGGTGAAGACCCAGTACTTC. The V call is TRBV10-3, the J call TRBJ2-5; D is undetermined. The V gene's germline CDR1 is ENHRY and CDR2 SYGVKD. The germline V and J ends were trimmed by 0 bases and 6 bases, with 8 bases remaining between them. The CDR3 loop spans 13 amino acids.

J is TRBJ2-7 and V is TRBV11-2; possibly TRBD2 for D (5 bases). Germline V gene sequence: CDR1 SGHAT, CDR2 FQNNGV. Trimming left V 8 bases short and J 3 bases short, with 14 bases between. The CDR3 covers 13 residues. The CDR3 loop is CASRRGFLYEQYF. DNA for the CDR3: TGTGCCAGCCGTCGGGGTTTTCTCTACGAGCAGTACTTC.

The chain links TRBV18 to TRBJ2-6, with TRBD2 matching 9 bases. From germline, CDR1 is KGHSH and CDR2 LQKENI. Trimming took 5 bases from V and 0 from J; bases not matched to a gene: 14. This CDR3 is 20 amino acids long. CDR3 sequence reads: CASSSSPAGGGSSGANVLTF. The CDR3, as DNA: TGTGCCAGCTCATCCTCCCCAGCGGGAGGTGGTAGCTCTGGGGCCAACGTCCTGACTTTC.

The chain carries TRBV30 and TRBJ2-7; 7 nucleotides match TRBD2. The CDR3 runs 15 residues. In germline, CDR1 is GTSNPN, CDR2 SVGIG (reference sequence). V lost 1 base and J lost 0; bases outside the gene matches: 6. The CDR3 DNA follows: TGTGCCTGGAGTGGGCTAGCGGAAAGCTCCTACGAGCAGTACTTC. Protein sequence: CAWSGLAESSYEQYF.

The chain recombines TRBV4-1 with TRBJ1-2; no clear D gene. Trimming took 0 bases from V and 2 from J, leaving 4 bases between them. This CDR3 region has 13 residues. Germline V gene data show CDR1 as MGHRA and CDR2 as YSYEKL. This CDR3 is CASSQDPNYGYTF. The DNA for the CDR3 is TGCGCCAGCAGCCAAGATCCCAACTATGGCTACACCTTC.

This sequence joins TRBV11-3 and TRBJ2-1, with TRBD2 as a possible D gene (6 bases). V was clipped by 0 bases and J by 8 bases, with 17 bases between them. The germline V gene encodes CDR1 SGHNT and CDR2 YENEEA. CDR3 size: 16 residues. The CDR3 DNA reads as TGTGCCAGCAGCTTAGATAGCGGTCTTAGGGCCGATGAGCAGTTCTTC. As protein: CASSLDSGLRADEQFF.

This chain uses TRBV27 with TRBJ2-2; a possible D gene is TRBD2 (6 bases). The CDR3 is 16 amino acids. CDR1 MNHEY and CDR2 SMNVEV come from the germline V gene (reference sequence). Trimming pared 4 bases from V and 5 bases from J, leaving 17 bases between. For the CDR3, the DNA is TGTGCCAGCAGTTCCCCTCTAGCGCAGAAAACCGGGGAGCTGTTTTTT. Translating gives CASSSPLAQKTGELFF.

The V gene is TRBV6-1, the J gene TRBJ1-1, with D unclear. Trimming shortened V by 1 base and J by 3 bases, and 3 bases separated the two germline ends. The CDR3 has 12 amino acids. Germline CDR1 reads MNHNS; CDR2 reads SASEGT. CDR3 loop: CASSEGYTEAFF. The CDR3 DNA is TGTGCCAGCAGTGAAGGGTACACTGAAGCTTTCTTT.

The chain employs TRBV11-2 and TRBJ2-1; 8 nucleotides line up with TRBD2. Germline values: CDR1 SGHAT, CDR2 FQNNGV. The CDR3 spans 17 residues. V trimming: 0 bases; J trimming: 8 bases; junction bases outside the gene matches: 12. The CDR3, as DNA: TGTGCCAGCAGCTTAGAGGAAGGCCAGCGGGGGAGGCATGAGCAGTTCTTC. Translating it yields CASSLEEGQRGRHEQFF.

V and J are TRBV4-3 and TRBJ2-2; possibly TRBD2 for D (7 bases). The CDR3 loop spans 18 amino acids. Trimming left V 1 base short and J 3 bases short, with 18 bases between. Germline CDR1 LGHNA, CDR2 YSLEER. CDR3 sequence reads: CASSQAAQGGGYTGELFF. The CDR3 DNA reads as TGCGCCAGCAGCCAAGCCGCCCAGGGAGGGGGGTACACCGGGGAGCTGTTTTTT.

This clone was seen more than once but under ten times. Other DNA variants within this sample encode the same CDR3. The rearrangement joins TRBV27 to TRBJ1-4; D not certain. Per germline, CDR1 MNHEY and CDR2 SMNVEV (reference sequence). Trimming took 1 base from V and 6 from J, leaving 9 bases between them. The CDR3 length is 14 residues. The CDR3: CASSLLGSDEKLFF. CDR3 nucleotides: TGTGCCAGCAGTTTATTGGGGTCGGATGAAAAACTGTTTTTT. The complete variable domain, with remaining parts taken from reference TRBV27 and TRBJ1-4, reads EAQVTQNPRYLITVTGKKLTVTCSQNMNHEYMSWYRQDPGLGLRQIYYSMNVEVTDKGDVPEGYKVSRKEKRNFPLILESPSPNQTSLYFCASSLLGSDEKLFFGSGTQLSVL.